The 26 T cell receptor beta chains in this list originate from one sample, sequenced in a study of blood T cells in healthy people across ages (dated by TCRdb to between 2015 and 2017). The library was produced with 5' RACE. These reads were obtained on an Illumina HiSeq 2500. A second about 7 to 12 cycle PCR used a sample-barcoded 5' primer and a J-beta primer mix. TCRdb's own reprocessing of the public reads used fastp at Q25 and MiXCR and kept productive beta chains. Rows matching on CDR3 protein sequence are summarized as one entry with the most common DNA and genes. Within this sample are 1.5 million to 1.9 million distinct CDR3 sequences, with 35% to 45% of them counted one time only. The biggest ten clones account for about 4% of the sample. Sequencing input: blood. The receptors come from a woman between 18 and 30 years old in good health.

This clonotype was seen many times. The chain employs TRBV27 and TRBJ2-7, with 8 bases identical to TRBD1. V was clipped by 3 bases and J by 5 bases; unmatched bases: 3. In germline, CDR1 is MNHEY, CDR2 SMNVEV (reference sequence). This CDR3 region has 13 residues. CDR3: CASSLDRAHEQYF. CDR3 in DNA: TGTGCCAGCAGTTTGGACAGGGCCCACGAGCAGTACTTC.

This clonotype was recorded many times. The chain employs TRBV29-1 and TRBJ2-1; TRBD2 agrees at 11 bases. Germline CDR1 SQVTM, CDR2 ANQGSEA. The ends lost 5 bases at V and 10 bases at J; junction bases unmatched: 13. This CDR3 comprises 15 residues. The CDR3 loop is CSVSGLAEAFTEQFF. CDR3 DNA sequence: TGCAGCGTTTCGGGACTAGCGGAGGCCTTTACCGAGCAGTTCTTC.

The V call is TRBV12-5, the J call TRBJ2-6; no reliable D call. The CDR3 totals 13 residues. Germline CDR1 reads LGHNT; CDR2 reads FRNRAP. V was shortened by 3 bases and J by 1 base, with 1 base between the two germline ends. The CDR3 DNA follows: TGTGCTAGTGGTTTTTCTGGGGCCAACGTCCTGACTTTC. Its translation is CASGFSGANVLTF.

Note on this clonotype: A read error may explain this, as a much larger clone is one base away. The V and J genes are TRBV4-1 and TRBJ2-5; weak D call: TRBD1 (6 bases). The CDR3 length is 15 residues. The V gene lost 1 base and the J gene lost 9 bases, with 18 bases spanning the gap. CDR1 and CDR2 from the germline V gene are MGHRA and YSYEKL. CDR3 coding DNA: TGCGCCAGCAGCCAAGTCCACAGGGCTTTGTTTTCCCAGTACTTC. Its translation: CASSQVHRALFSQYF.

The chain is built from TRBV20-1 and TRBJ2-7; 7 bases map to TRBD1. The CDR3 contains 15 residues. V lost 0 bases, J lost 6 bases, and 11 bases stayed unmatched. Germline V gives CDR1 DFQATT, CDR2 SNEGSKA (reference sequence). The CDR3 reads CSARDSAGGTAEQYF. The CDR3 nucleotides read TGCAGTGCTAGAGATTCCGCAGGGGGAACAGCCGAGCAGTACTTC.

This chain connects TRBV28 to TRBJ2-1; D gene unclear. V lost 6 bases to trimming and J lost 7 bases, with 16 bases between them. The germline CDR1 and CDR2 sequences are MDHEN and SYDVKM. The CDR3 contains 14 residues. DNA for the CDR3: TGTGCCAGCAGCGGCGGAAGGCTCGGGAATGAGCAGTTCTTC. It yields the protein CASSGGRLGNEQFF.

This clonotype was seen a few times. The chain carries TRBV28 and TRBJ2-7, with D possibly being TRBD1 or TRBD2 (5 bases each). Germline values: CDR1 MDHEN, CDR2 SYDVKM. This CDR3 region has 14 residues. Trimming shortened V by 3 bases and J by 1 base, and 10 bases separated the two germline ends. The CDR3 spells CASSFRGRSYEQYF. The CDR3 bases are TGTGCCAGCAGTTTTAGGGGACGTTCCTACGAGCAGTACTTC. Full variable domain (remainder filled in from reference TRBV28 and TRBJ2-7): DVKVTQSSRYLVKRTGEKVFLECVQDMDHENMFWYRQDPGLGLRLIYFSYDVKMKEKGDIPEGYSVSREKKERFSLILESASTNQTSMYLCASSFRGRSYEQYFGPGTRLTVT.

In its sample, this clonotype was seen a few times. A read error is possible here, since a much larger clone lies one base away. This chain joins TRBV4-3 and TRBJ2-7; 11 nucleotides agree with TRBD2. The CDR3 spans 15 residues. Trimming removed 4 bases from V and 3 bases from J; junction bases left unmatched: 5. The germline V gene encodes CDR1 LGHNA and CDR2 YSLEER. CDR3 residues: CASSRGTSGNYEQYF. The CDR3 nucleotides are TGCGCCAGCAGCCGAGGGACTAGCGGAAACTACGAGCAGTACTTC.

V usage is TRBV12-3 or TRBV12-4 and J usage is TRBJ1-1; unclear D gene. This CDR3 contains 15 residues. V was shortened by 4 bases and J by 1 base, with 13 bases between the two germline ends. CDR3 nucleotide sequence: TGTGCCAGCAGTTCGCCGGGGTTGACGAACACTGAAGCTTTCTTT. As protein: CASSSPGLTNTEAFF.

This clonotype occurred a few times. The CDR3, as DNA: TGCAGTGCTAAAGCTCAGGCACCTAAGGGGGAGCAGTACTTC. Translation gives CSAKAQAPKGEQYF. V and J are TRBV20-1 and TRBJ2-7, with D maybe TRBD1 (5 bases). This CDR3 is 14 amino acids long. Per germline, CDR1 DFQATT and CDR2 SNEGSKA (reference sequence). V shed 4 bases and J shed 7 bases, with 20 bases lying between them.

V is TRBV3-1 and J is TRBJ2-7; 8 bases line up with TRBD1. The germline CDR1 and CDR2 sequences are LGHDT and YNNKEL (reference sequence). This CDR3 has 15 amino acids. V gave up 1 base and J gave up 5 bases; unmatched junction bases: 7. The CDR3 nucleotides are TGTGCCAGCAGCCAAGGAGGGACAGGTAAAAACGAGCAGTACTTC. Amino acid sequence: CASSQGGTGKNEQYF.

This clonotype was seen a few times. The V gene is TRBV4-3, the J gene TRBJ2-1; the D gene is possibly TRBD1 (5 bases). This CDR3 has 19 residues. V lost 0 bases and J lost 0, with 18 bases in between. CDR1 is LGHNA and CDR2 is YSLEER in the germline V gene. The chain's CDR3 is CASSQDRLRAATSYNEQFF. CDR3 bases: TGCGCCAGCAGCCAAGATCGCCTCAGGGCCGCAACCTCCTACAATGAGCAGTTCTTC.

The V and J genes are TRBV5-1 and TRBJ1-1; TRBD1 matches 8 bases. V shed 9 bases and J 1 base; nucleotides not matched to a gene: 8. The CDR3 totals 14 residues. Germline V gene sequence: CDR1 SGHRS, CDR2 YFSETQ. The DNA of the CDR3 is TGCGCCAACACCCTGGACAGGGCGAACACTGAAGCTTTCTTT. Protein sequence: CANTLDRANTEAFF.

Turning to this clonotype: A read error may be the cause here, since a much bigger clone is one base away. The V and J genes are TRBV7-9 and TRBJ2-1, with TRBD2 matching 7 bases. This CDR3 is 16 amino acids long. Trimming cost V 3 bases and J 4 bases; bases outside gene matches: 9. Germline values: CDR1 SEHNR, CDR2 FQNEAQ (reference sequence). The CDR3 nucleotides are TGTGCCAGCAGCTTGCCTTGCGGGAGAGAATACAATGAGCAGTTCTTC. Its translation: CASSLPCGREYNEQFF.

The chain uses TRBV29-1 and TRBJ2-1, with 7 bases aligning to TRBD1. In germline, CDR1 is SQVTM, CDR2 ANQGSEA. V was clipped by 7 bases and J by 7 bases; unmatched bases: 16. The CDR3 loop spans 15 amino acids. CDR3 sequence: CSAHARQGSGNEQFF. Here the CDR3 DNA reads TGCAGCGCACATGCCCGACAGGGATCGGGGAATGAGCAGTTCTTC.

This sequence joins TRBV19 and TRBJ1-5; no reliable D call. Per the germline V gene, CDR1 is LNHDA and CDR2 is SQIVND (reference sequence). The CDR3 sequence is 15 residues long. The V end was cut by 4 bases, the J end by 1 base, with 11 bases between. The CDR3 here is CASSRPAGSNQPQHF. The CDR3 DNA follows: TGTGCCAGTAGTAGGCCGGCGGGGAGCAATCAGCCCCAGCATTTT.

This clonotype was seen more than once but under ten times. The CDR3 sequence: CASSQDTRVWTDTQYF. The DNA of the CDR3 is TGCGCCAGCAGCCAAGATACTCGCGTCTGGACAGATACGCAGTATTTT. The V gene is TRBV4-1, the J gene TRBJ2-3; D is ambiguous. Between the trimmed V and J ends, which lost 0 bases and 3 bases, there was a span of 13 bases. Per germline, CDR1 MGHRA and CDR2 YSYEKL. The length of the CDR3 is 16 residues.

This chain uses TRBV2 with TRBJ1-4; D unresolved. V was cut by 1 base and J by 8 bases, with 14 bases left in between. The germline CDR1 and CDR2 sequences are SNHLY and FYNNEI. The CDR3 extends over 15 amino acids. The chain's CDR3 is CASSEGGRLEEKLFF. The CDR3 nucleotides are TGTGCCAGCAGTGAAGGCGGACGATTAGAGGAAAAACTGTTTTTT.

The CDR3 DNA is TGTGCCATCAGTGAGCCGGACAGGGGTGAAAGAGGCTACACCTTC. Its protein product is CAISEPDRGERGYTF. V gene TRBV10-3 combines with J gene TRBJ1-2; 9 nucleotides agree with TRBD1. The CDR3 runs 15 residues. V shed 2 bases, J shed 8 bases, and the junction held 9 bases outside the gene matches. Germline lookup yields CDR1 ENHRY and CDR2 SYGVKD.

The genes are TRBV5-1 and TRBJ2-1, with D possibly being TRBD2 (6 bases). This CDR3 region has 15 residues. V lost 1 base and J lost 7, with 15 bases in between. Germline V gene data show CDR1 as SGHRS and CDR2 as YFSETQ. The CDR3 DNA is TGCGCCAGCAGCTTGTTTTCCTTGGGAGGAAATGAGCAGTTCTTC. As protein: CASSLFSLGGNEQFF.

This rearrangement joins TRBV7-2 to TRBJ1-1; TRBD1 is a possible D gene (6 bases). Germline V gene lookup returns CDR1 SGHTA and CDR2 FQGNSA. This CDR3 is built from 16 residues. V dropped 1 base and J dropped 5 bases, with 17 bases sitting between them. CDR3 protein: CASSLEGRGGVTEAFF. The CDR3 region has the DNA TGTGCCAGCAGCTTAGAAGGGAGAGGGGGAGTTACTGAAGCTTTCTTT.

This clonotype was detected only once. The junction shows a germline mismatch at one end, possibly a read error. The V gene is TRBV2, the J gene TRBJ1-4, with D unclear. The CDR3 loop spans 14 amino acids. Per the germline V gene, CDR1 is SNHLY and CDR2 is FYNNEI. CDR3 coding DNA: TGTGCCAGCAGTGTGGGGAGAACTAGTGAAAAACTGTTTTTT. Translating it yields CASSVGRTSEKLFF.

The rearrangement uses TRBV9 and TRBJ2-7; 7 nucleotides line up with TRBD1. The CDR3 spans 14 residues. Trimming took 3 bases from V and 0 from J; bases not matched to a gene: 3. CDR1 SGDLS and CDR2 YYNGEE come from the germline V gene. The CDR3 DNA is TGTGCCAGCAGCGCTCAGGGGGTCTCCTACGAGCAGTACTTC. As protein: CASSAQGVSYEQYF.

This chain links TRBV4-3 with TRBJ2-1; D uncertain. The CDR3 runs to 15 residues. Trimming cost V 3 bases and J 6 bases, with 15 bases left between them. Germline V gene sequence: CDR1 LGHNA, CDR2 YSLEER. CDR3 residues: CASSHSWSPINEQFF. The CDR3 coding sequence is TGCGCCAGCAGCCACTCGTGGAGCCCAATCAATGAGCAGTTCTTC.

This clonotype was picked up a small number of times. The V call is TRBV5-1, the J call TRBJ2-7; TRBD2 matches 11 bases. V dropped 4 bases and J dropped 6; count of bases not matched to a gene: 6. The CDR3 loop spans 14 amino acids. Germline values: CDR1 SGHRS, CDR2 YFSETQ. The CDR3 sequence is CASSTTSGSTEQYF. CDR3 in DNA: TGCGCCAGCAGCACCACTAGCGGGAGTACCGAGCAGTACTTC.

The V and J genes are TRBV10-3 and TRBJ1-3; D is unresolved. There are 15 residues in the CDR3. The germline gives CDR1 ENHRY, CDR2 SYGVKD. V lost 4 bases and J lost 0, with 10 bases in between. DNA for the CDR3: TGTGCCATCAGTGCCAGGTCTCACTCTGGAAACACCATATATTTT. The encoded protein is CAISARSHSGNTIYF.